A selection of T cell receptor beta chains follows, all from one sample in a study of blood T cell repertoires in COVID-19. This table comes from immunoSEQ multiplex PCR, and its TCRdb copy is limited to in-frame clones, with some not included. Of approximately 150,000 clones listed, 75% to 85% are singletons. Sequenced sample: PBMCs or T cells enriched from blood (not recorded which). The source of these receptors is a man aged 35 to 55 who had recovered from COVID-19. The CDR3 runs from the conserved cysteine through the conserved F or W. The D gene is left open where the match is weak. Clone sizes are given selectively: once, few, many, or a class where the clone is expanded.

clone_size d_call j_call v_call cdr3_aa cdr3_nt
NA NA TRBJ2-1 TRBV5-1 CASSPAGGIWDEQFF TGCGCCAGCAGCCCGGCAGGAGGGATTTGGGATGAGCAGTTCTTC
NA TRBD2 TRBJ2-3 TRBV5-4 CASSLSSGGGTDTQYF TGTGCCAGCAGCTTGTCTAGCGGGGGTGGCACAGATACGCAGTATTTT
NA TRBD1 TRBJ2-2 TRBV6-4 CASSDQGQGAGGELFF TGTGCCAGCAGTGACCAGGGACAGGGGGCCGGTGGGGAGCTGTTTTTT
NA TRBD1 TRBJ2-5 TRBV24-1 CATSDLHRGAETQYF TGTGCCACCAGTGATTTGCACAGGGGGGCAGAGACCCAGTACTTC
once TRBD2 TRBJ2-3 TRBV29-1 CSSPAGVGADTQYF TGCAGCTCCCCGGCGGGGGTAGGCGCAGATACGCAGTATTTT
NA NA TRBJ1-3 TRBV4-1 CASSQGHSTSGNTIYF TGCGCCAGCAGCCAAGGCCATTCGACATCTGGAAACACCATATATTTT
NA NA TRBJ1-4 TRBV30 CAWSRGRFEKLFF TGTGCCTGGAGTCGGGGAAGGTTTGAAAAACTGTTTTTT
NA NA TRBJ1-2 TRBV4-1 CASSQLALEGPGGYTF TGCGCCAGCAGCCAACTGGCTCTCGAGGGCCCGGGTGGCTACACCTTC
NA TRBD1 TRBJ1-5 TRBV6-4 CASSEDRIGNQPQHF TGTGCCAGCAGTGAGGACAGGATCGGCAATCAGCCCCAGCATTTT
many NA TRBJ1-1 TRBV5-8 CASSSLPRVMNTEAFF TGTGCCAGCAGCTCCCTCCCCAGGGTCATGAACACTGAAGCTTTCTTT
NA NA TRBJ2-2 TRBV2 CASRLDRGRDTGELFF TGTGCCAGCAGGCTGGATAGGGGAAGGGACACCGGGGAGCTGTTTTTT
NA NA TRBJ1-1 TRBV11-1 CASSPSQGFTTEAFF TGTGCCAGCAGCCCCTCACAGGGCTTTACTACTGAAGCTTTCTTT
few TRBD2 TRBJ2-3 TRBV2 CASSRWTSGVSTDTQYF TGTGCCAGCTCGAGATGGACTAGCGGGGTTAGCACAGATACGCAGTATTTT
NA NA TRBJ1-2 TRBV5-1 CASSLASSSWAKGYTF TGCGCCAGCAGCTTGGCCTCCAGCTCGTGGGCGAAAGGCTACACCTTC
few NA TRBJ1-1 TRBV2 CASSTTDTEAFF TGTGCCAGCAGTACCACGGACACTGAAGCTTTCTTT
once NA TRBJ2-5 TRBV18 CASSVQGGETQYF TGTGCCAGCTCAGTACAGGGTGGAGAGACCCAGTACTTC
once NA TRBJ2-5 TRBV5-1 CASSFSGSVGETQYF TGCGCCAGCAGCTTCTCGGGATCGGTTGGGGAGACCCAGTACTTC
NA TRBD1 TRBJ1-1 TRBV5-4 CAYTGGWGTEAFF TGTGCCTATACAGGGGGATGGGGCACTGAAGCTTTCTTT
few TRBD1 TRBJ2-2 TRBV7-2 CASSSRQGTGELFF TGTGCCAGCAGCTCCCGACAGGGAACCGGGGAGCTGTTTTTT
NA NA TRBJ2-2 TRBV24-1 CATSDSGGGGELFF TGTGCCACCAGTGACTCAGGGGGAGGCGGGGAGCTGTTTTTT
NA NA TRBJ1-1 TRBV6-5 CASGRQARRAFF TGTGCCAGCGGTCGGCAGGCTCGTAGAGCTTTCTTT
few TRBD1 TRBJ1-1 TRBV7-6 CASSLVISGGTGNTEAFF TGTGCCAGCAGCTTAGTTATTTCAGGGGGCACGGGGAACACTGAAGCTTTCTTT
NA NA TRBJ2-1 TRBV10-2 CASSERVPPNEQFF TGCGCCAGCAGTGAGCGGGTCCCTCCCAATGAGCAGTTCTTC
NA NA TRBJ2-2 TRBV4-1 CASSQRGTRNTGELFF TGCGCCAGCAGCCAACGTGGGACAAGAAACACCGGGGAGCTGTTTTTT
few TRBD2 TRBJ2-2 TRBV18 CASSPTAERGTGELFF TGTGCCAGCTCACCCACCGCTGAGCGGGGGACCGGGGAGCTGTTTTTT
NA NA TRBJ1-6 TRBV3-1/TRBV3-2 CASSQHSSYNSPLHF TGTGCCAGCAGCCAGCACAGTTCTTATAATTCACCCCTCCACTTT
NA NA TRBJ1-3 TRBV30 CAWSYPQGSGNTIYF TGTGCCTGGAGTTACCCTCAGGGGTCGGGAAACACCATATATTTT
NA TRBD2 TRBJ2-5 TRBV9 CASSPRTSLETQYF TGTGCCAGCAGCCCACGGACTAGTCTGGAGACCCAGTACTTC
NA NA TRBJ1-2 TRBV18 CASSPADTNYGYTF TGTGCCAGCTCACCTGCAGACACTAACTATGGCTACACCTTC
NA TRBD1 TRBJ1-1 TRBV4-2 CASSRPGGGSTEAFF TGTGCCAGCAGCCGACCAGGGGGCGGGAGCACTGAAGCTTTCTTT
NA TRBD2 TRBJ2-2 TRBV2 CASVIAGGPFGELFF TGTGCCAGCGTTATAGCGGGGGGGCCCTTCGGGGAGCTGTTTTTT
NA NA TRBJ1-2 TRBV6-5 CASSPRAGDYGYTF TGTGCCAGCAGTCCCCGCGCGGGTGACTATGGCTACACCTTC
NA TRBD2 TRBJ2-1 TRBV4-2 CASSQGSSGEEQFF TGTGCCAGCAGCCAAGGGTCGAGCGGGGAGGAGCAGTTCTTC
NA TRBD2 TRBJ2-1 TRBV30 CAWSEQSGTSGGIYNEQFF TGTGCCTGGAGTGAACAGTCCGGGACTAGCGGGGGGATCTACAATGAGCAGTTCTTC
few NA TRBJ1-2 TRBV4-1 CASSQGLIQGYGYTF TGCGCCAGCAGCCAAGGGCTAATTCAGGGGTATGGCTACACCTTC
NA TRBD1 TRBJ2-1 TRBV5-6 CASSFRRTGTSNEQFF TGTGCCAGCAGCTTCCGCCGGACAGGCACCTCCAATGAGCAGTTCTTC
few NA TRBJ2-3 TRBV7-9 CASSLGARTDTQYF TGTGCCAGCAGCTTAGGGGCCCGCACAGATACGCAGTATTTT
NA NA TRBJ1-2 TRBV7-2 CASSLAGADYGYTF TGTGCCAGCAGCTTAGCAGGGGCGGACTATGGCTACACCTTC
NA TRBD2 TRBJ2-5 TRBV2 CASSVLAGGKQETQYF TGTGCCAGCAGTGTGCTAGCGGGGGGGAAACAAGAGACCCAGTACTTC
few NA TRBJ1-1 TRBV25-1 CASSEYEQGDKAFF TGTGCCAGCAGTGAATATGAACAGGGCGACAAAGCTTTCTTT
NA NA TRBJ1-2 TRBV18 CASSPQSGAQRNGYTF TGTGCCAGCTCACCACAATCCGGAGCTCAGAGAAATGGCTACACCTTC
NA NA TRBJ1-2 TRBV5-3 CARSLEVLGRDHGYTF TGTGCCAGAAGCTTGGAGGTCCTGGGGCGCGATCATGGCTACACCTTC
NA NA TRBJ1-5 TRBV18 CASSPGSANQPQHF TGTGCCAGCTCTCCGGGGTCCGCAAATCAGCCCCAGCATTTT
NA NA TRBJ1-2 TRBV3-1/TRBV3-2 CASSQDVGGDFYGYTF TGTGCCAGCAGCCAAGATGTTGGGGGGGATTTCTATGGCTACACCTTC
NA TRBD1 TRBJ1-2 TRBV5-1 CASSTGTGGGDGYTF TGCGCCAGCAGCACCGGGACAGGGGGCGGGGATGGCTACACCTTC
NA TRBD1 TRBJ2-7 TRBV29-1 CSVGLGAGGKNEQYF TGCAGCGTTGGATTAGGGGCAGGGGGCAAGAACGAGCAGTACTTC
NA NA TRBJ1-2 TRBV10-3 CAISDGYGYTF TGTGCCATCAGTGACGGGTATGGCTACACCTTC
NA NA TRBJ1-1 TRBV30 CAWIREAGGDTEAFF TGTGCCTGGATTAGGGAGGCCGGGGGAGACACTGAAGCTTTCTTT
NA TRBD2 TRBJ2-1 TRBV19 CASSIGSLAASYNEQFF TGTGCCAGTAGTATCGGGTCACTAGCGGCGTCCTACAATGAGCAGTTCTTC
once NA TRBJ1-5 TRBV6-5 CASTLDTVNQPQHF TGTGCCAGCACCCTGGACACGGTGAATCAGCCCCAGCATTTT
NA NA TRBJ1-1 TRBV29-1 CSVKTGLNTEAFF TGCAGCGTCAAGACAGGTCTGAACACTGAAGCTTTCTTT